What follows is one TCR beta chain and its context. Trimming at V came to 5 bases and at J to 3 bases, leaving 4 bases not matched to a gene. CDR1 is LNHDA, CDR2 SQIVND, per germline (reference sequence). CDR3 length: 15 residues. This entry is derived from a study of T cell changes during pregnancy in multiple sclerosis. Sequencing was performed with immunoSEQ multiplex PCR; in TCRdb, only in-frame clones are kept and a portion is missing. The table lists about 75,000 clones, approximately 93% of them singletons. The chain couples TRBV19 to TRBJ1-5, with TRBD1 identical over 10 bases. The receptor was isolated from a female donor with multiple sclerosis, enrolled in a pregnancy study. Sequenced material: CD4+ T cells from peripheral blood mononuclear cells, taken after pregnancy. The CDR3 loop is CASSSTGGPNQPQHF. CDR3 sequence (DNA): TGTGCCAGTAGTTCGACAGGGGGCCCCAATCAGCCCCAGCATTTT.